This T cell receptor beta chain was captured in a study of shared clonotypes between healthy human individuals. CD45RO-negative, CCR7-selected cells formed the naive CD8 fraction, which excluded terminally differentiated effector memory CD45RA+ cells. The CDR3 sequence is 14 residues long. The method was immunoSEQ multiplex PCR; TCRdb's version includes in-frame clones alone and lacks a portion of them. The profile covers around 2,100,000 clones, with about 95% appearing a single time and 1.2% taken by the ten largest. V gene TRBV21-1 combines with J gene TRBJ1-2. TRBV21-1 is recorded as a pseudogene. This sequence was found in a man younger than 35 in good health. Input material: naive CD8+ T cells sorted from blood. The CDR3 DNA reads as TGTGCCAGCAGCAAAGGAGGGGCGAACTATGGCTACACCTTC. Translated: CASSKGGANYGYTF.